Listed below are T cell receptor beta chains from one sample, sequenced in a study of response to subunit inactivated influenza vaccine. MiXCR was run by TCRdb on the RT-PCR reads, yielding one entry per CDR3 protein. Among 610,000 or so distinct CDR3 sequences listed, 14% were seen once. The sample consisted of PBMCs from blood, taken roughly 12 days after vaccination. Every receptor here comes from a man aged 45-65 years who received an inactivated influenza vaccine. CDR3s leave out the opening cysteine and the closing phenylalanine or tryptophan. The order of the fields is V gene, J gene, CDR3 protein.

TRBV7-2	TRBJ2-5	ASSLATGQGWETQY
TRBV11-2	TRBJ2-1	ASSLEGIGEQF
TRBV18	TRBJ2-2	ASSPPMGQGPAGELF
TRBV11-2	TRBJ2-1	ASSPQYSEQF
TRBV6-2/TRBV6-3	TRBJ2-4	ASTETQGRHIQY
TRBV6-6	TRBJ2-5	ASVAGETQY
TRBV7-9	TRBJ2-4	ASSFGAGRLAKNIQY
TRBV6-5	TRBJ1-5	ASSYSRSNQPQH
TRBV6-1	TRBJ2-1	ASSEYGAAGGYNEQF
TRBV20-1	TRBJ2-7	SARGDAERGEQY
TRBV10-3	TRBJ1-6	ATKRTGNNSPLH
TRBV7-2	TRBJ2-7	ASSLAWDRKASYEQY
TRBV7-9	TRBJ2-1	ASSPRTGPEQF
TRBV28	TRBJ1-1	ATDRARNTEAF
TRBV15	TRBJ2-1	ATSRGGASYNEQF
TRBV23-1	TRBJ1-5	ASKPWGSCNQPQH
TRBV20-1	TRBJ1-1	SARDLAVWGPEAF
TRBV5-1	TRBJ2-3	ASSLSVAGVSGTQY
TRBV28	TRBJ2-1	ASSSPGQGYSEQF
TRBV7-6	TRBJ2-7	ASSLMAGGRFDEQY
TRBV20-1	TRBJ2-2	SARVGNSGELF
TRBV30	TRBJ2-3	AWSVLADTQY
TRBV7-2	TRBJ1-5	ASSLGAGGTQPQH
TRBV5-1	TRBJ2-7	ASSFGGRFDEQY
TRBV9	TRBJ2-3	ASSVGGGRTSDTQY
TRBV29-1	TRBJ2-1	SVASSGGRYNEQF
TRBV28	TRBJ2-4	ASNPTGKNIQY
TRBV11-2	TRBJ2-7	ASSLEAGWDEQY
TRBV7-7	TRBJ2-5	ASSLDGRGETQY
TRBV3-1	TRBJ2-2	ASSQGQLNTGELF
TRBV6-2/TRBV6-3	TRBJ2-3	ASSRDRLTDTQY
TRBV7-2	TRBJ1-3	ASSLGATSGSTIY
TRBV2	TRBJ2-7	ASRDQGVRYEQY
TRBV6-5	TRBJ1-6	ASSFSRQGHNSPLH
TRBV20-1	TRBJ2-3	SASPLAGGTDTQY
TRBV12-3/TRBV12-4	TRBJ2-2	ASRSGTSRSGELF
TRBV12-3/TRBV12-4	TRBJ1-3	ASTMGRYTIY
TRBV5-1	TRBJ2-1	ASSLGDSGGYNEQF
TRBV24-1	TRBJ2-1	ATSDGTGGWDEQF
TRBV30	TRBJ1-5	AWSYRGHQPQH
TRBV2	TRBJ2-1	ASSVYEQF
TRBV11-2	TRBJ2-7	ASSLGLAGGHASYEQY